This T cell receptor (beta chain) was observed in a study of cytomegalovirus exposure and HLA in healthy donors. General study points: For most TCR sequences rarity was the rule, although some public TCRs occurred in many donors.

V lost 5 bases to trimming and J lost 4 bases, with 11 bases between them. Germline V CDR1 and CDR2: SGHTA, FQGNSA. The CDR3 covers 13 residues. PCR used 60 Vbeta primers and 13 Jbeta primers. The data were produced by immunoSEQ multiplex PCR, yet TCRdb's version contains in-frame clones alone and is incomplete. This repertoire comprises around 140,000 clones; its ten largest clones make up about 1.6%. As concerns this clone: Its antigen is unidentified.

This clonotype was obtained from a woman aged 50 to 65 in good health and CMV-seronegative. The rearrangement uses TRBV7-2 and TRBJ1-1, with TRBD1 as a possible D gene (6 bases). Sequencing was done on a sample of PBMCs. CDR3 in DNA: TGTGCCAGCAGCCCCGGGGGGCTCACTGAAGCTTTCTTT. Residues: CASSPGGLTEAFF. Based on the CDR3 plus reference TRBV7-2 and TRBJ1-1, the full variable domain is GAGVSQSPSNKVTEKGKDVELRCDPISGHTALYWYRQSLGQGLEFLIYFQGNSAPDKSGLPSDRFSAERTGGSVSTLTIQRTQQEDSAVYLCASSPGGLTEAFFGQGTRLTVV.